These 26 T cell receptor beta chains were sequenced from one sample in a study of blood T cell repertoires in COVID-19. Libraries were prepared by immunoSEQ multiplex PCR; TCRdb keeps only in-frame clonotypes and omits some of them. The repertoire includes roughly 38,000 clones, roughly four fifths of them detected once, and approximately 39% sits in the top ten. The sequenced sample was peripheral blood. The origin of the receptors is a man in his forties with active or convalescent COVID-19.

The genes are TRBV5-5 and TRBJ2-2; D is perhaps TRBD1 (6 bases). Trimming cost V 5 bases and J 5 bases, with 10 bases left between them. The CDR3 has 13 residues. CDR1 SGHKS and CDR2 YYEKEE come from the germline V gene (reference sequence). CDR3 bases: TGTGCCAGCAGTCCTACAGGGACCGGGGAGCTGTTTTTT. It translates to CASSPTGTGELFF.

This chain uses TRBV6-5 with TRBJ2-3; the D gene is possibly TRBD1 (5 bases). The CDR3 totals 14 residues. Trimming took off 6 bases at V and 1 base at J, with 11 bases between the two ends. Germline V gene lookup returns CDR1 MNHEY and CDR2 SVGAGI. Written as DNA, the CDR3 is TGTGCCAGCAGATACGACAGAGGCACAGATACGCAGTATTTT. Amino acids: CASRYDRGTDTQYF.

V gene TRBV10-3 combines with J gene TRBJ1-2; tentative D call: TRBD1 (5 bases). Trimming removed 0 bases from V and 0 bases from J, with 5 bases in between. The CDR3 consists of 14 residues. The germline gives CDR1 ENHRY, CDR2 SYGVKD. CDR3 nucleotide sequence: TGTGCCATCAGTGAGTCGACAGCTAACTATGGCTACACCTTC. This encodes CAISESTANYGYTF.

This clone has just one count. This sequence joins TRBV19 and TRBJ2-1; D unresolved. The germline V gene encodes CDR1 LNHDA and CDR2 SQIVND (reference sequence). Between the trimmed V and J ends, which lost 5 bases and 0 bases, there was a span of 5 bases. The length of the CDR3 is 13 residues. The CDR3 loop reads CASSWSSYNEQFF. The DNA of the CDR3 is TGTGCCAGTAGTTGGAGCTCCTACAATGAGCAGTTCTTC. Full variable domain (outside the CDR3, taken from reference TRBV19 and TRBJ2-1): DGGITQSPKYLFRKEGQNVTLSCEQNLNHDAMYWYRQDPGQGLRLIYYSQIVNDFQKGDIAEGYSVSREKKESFPLTVTSAQKNPTAFYLCASSWSSYNEQFFGPGTRLTVL.

CDR3 loop: CARRLRSDNTGELFF. The CDR3 region has the DNA TGTGCCAGACGCCTTCGCAGCGATAACACCGGGGAGCTGTTTTTT. The chain uses TRBV6-5 and TRBJ2-2; D call uncertain. Germline V gene lookup returns CDR1 MNHEY and CDR2 SVGAGI. Trimming shortened V by 9 bases and J by 2 bases, and 16 bases separated the two germline ends. The CDR3 totals 15 residues.

The rearrangement joins TRBV4-1 to TRBJ1-4; D gene ambiguous. CDR1 and CDR2 from the germline V gene are MGHRA and YSYEKL. V was shortened by 1 base and J by 1 base, with 10 bases between the two germline ends. The CDR3 totals 16 residues. CDR3 loop: CASSQVWALTNEKLFF. In DNA, the CDR3 is TGCGCCAGCAGCCAAGTTTGGGCCCTAACTAATGAAAAACTGTTTTTT.

The V call is TRBV2, the J call TRBJ2-1; D gene uncertain. Trimming shortened V by 3 bases and J by 2 bases, and 17 bases separated the two germline ends. The length of the CDR3 is 17 residues. Germline-derived CDR1 and CDR2 are SNHLY and FYNNEI. The CDR3 nucleotides are TGTGCCAGCAGTGAGGGCGCAACGCCCGCCGCCTACAATGAGCAGTTCTTC. This encodes CASSEGATPAAYNEQFF. Full variable domain (outside the CDR3, taken from reference TRBV2 and TRBJ2-1): EPEVTQTPSHQVTQMGQEVILRCVPISNHLYFYWYRQILGQKVEFLVSFYNNEISEKSEIFDDQFSVERPDGSNFTLKIRSTKLEDSAMYFCASSEGATPAAYNEQFFGPGTRLTVL.

This chain uses TRBV27 with TRBJ2-1; 7 bases align to TRBD2. The V gene's germline CDR1 is MNHEY and CDR2 SMNVEV (reference sequence). V gave up 6 bases and J gave up 0 bases; unmatched junction bases: 5. The CDR3 sequence is 15 residues long. The CDR3 bases are TGTGCCAGCAGCCCCCTAGCGGACTCCTACAATGAGCAGTTCTTC. Translated: CASSPLADSYNEQFF.

The chain employs TRBV4-1 and TRBJ2-3; 10 positions match TRBD2. J lost 5 bases, V lost 5 bases, and 10 bases had no gene match. The CDR3 runs 16 residues. Germline values: CDR1 MGHRA, CDR2 YSYEKL. The DNA of the CDR3 is TGCGCCAGCAGCTCCTCCCAGCGGGAGGGCCGAGATACGCAGTATTTT. Protein product: CASSSSQREGRDTQYF.

This chain connects TRBV19 to TRBJ1-5; D unresolved. The CDR3 is 15 amino acids. Looked up from germline, CDR1 is LNHDA and CDR2 is SQIVND (reference sequence). The V and J ends lost 10 bases and 3 bases respectively, with 19 bases between them. CDR3 DNA: TGTGCCACCCGAGGGCTGGGAAATAACAATCAGCCCCAGCATTTT. Translating it yields CATRGLGNNNQPQHF.

This clone came up a few times. The chain couples TRBV12-3 or TRBV12-4 to TRBJ1-6; tentatively, D is TRBD1 (5 bases). The CDR3 length is 12 residues. V was trimmed by 2 bases and J by 10 bases, leaving 6 bases between them. CDR3 protein: CASSLKGSPLHF. The DNA of the CDR3 is TGTGCCAGCAGTTTAAAGGGGTCACCCCTCCACTTT.

The rearrangement uses TRBV2 and TRBJ2-1; 8 bases fit TRBD2. This CDR3 contains 15 residues. Germline loops: CDR1 SNHLY, CDR2 FYNNEI. The ends lost 7 bases at V and 0 bases at J; junction bases unmatched: 5. This CDR3 reads CASTVSGSSYNEQFF. The CDR3 region has the DNA TGTGCCAGCACTGTGAGCGGGAGCTCCTACAATGAGCAGTTCTTC.

The chain is built from TRBV6-4 and TRBJ2-7, with unresolved D. Germline V gene sequence: CDR1 MRHNA, CDR2 SNTAGT. This CDR3 has 13 residues. Between the trimmed V and J ends, which lost 0 bases and 6 bases, there was a span of 9 bases. The CDR3 DNA sequence: TGTGCCAGCAGTGACTCGATTCCGAGCGAGCAGTACTTC. It encodes CASSDSIPSEQYF.

This clone was counted only a few times. V is TRBV6-5 and J is TRBJ2-1, with 8 bases that match TRBD2. After removal of 6 bases from V and 8 bases from J, the junction contained 6 bases not matched to a gene. This CDR3 contains 13 residues. Germline V gene lookup returns CDR1 MNHEY and CDR2 SVGAGI. DNA for the CDR3: TGTGCCAGCAGCGGACTAGCTGGCTATGAGCAGTTCTTC. The encoded protein is CASSGLAGYEQFF.

This rearrangement joins TRBV18 to TRBJ2-3; D is perhaps TRBD2 (5 bases). Germline assignment: CDR1 KGHSH and CDR2 LQKENI. This CDR3 comprises 17 residues. Trimming stripped 3 bases from V and 6 bases from J, with 22 bases between. CDR3 coding DNA: TGTGCCAGCTCACCCCCCGTGGGCAGCCCATCGGGGGATACGCAGTATTTT. Translation: CASSPPVGSPSGDTQYF.

V usage is TRBV4-2 and J usage is TRBJ2-2; 9 bases map to TRBD2. Germline CDR1 and CDR2: LGHNA and YNFKEQ. V shed 4 bases and J 0 bases; nucleotides not matched to a gene: 12. This CDR3 is 19 amino acids long. This CDR3 is CASSPFGSGGESNTGELFF. The DNA for the CDR3 is TGTGCCAGCAGCCCCTTTGGTAGCGGGGGAGAGTCGAACACCGGGGAGCTGTTTTTT.

The chain employs TRBV6-5 and TRBJ1-3, with 7 bases that match TRBD1. Trimming removed 2 bases from V and 3 bases from J; junction bases left unmatched: 1. CDR1 and CDR2 (germline): MNHEY, SVGAGI. The CDR3 runs to 14 residues. The CDR3 coding sequence is TGTGCCAGCAGTTACAGACAGGGTGGAAACACCATATATTTT. Encoded protein: CASSYRQGGNTIYF.

The chain links TRBV7-9 to TRBJ1-2, with TRBD1 identical over 7 bases. V gave up 5 bases and J gave up 6 bases; unmatched junction bases: 9. CDR3 length equals 14 residues. Germline V CDR1 and CDR2: SEHNR, FQNEAQ (reference sequence). CDR3 sequence (DNA): TGTGCCAGCAGCGGAATCCGACAGGGCGATGGCTACACCTTC. Protein: CASSGIRQGDGYTF.

Here the CDR3 DNA reads TGTGCCAGCAGCTTACAGGGAGTTGCTAATGAAAAACTGTTTTTT. It encodes CASSLQGVANEKLFF. The chain combines TRBV2 with TRBJ1-4, with TRBD1 as a possible D gene (6 bases). This CDR3 region has 15 residues. V was shortened by 6 bases and J by 3 bases, with 14 bases between the two germline ends. Germline V CDR1 and CDR2: SNHLY, FYNNEI.

The genes are TRBV7-2 and TRBJ2-1, with TRBD1 matching over 8 bases. The ends lost 4 bases at V and 6 bases at J; junction bases unmatched: 8. From germline, CDR1 is SGHTA and CDR2 FQGNSA. The CDR3 sequence is 15 residues long. The chain's CDR3 is CASSSRTGLGNEQFF. For the CDR3, the DNA is TGTGCCAGCAGCTCCCGGACAGGGTTGGGCAATGAGCAGTTCTTC.

Only a few counts were recorded for this clone. The V call is TRBV27, the J call TRBJ2-2; 11 bases are a match to TRBD2. V dropped 6 bases and J dropped 5; count of bases not matched to a gene: 5. Looked up from germline, CDR1 is MNHEY and CDR2 is SMNVEV (reference sequence). The CDR3 contains 15 residues. The CDR3 here is CASSIAGGWTGELFF. DNA of the CDR3: TGTGCCAGCAGCATAGCGGGAGGGTGGACCGGGGAGCTGTTTTTT.

J is TRBJ2-3 and V is TRBV11-3; D possibly corresponds to TRBD1 (6 bases). The germline V gene has CDR1 SGHNT and CDR2 YENEEA. V lost 5 bases and J 3 bases, leaving 18 bases between the germline ends. CDR3 length: 16 residues. DNA of the CDR3: TGTGCCAGCAGCCCCGGTCTGGACAGAGTAACAGATACGCAGTATTTT. This codes for CASSPGLDRVTDTQYF.

The chain joins TRBV6-5 to TRBJ2-7; 10 nucleotides line up with TRBD1. This CDR3 is 13 amino acids long. CDR1 is MNHEY and CDR2 is SVGAGI in the germline V gene. J was trimmed by 6 bases and V by 6 bases; bases with no gene match: 5. The CDR3 DNA reads TGTGCCAGCAGCCCCGACAGGGGGCTCGAGCAGTACTTC. It codes for CASSPDRGLEQYF.

The rearrangement joins TRBV19 to TRBJ2-3, with TRBD2 matching 8 bases. With V trimmed by 0 bases and J by 4 bases, 3 bases remained unmatched. The CDR3 is 15 residues long. CDR1 is LNHDA and CDR2 is SQIVND in the germline V gene (reference sequence). The CDR3 bases are TGTGCCAGTAGTATAGAGGGGACTAGGTCAGATACGCAGTATTTT. Its translation is CASSIEGTRSDTQYF.

J is TRBJ1-5 and V is TRBV6-1, with D perhaps TRBD1 (6 bases). CDR1 and CDR2 (germline): MNHNS, SASEGT. Between the trimmed V and J ends, which lost 5 bases and 7 bases, there was a span of 18 bases. The CDR3 length is 15 residues. CDR3 sequence (DNA): TGTGCCAGCAGTTCCCCGACAGGCTTCGGGCAGCCCCAGCATTTT. The encoded protein is CASSSPTGFGQPQHF.

The chain uses TRBV30 and TRBJ1-1; 7 positions agree with TRBD1. V was clipped by 2 bases and J by 11 bases; unmatched bases: 11. CDR1 and CDR2 (germline): GTSNPN, SVGIG (reference sequence). This CDR3 has 13 residues. CDR3 nucleotide sequence: TGTGCCTGGAGTAAAGGGACAGACCAGGATGCTTTCTTT. It codes for CAWSKGTDQDAFF.